These 12 T cell receptor beta chains were sequenced from one sample in a study of glioma-infiltrating T cells. The iRepertoire nested amplicon-rescue multiplex PCR amplified TCR alpha and beta CDR3s from RNA. TCRdb re-derived calls from the multiplex PCR reads in MiXCR, one entry per CDR3 protein. The table includes some 99,000 distinct CDR3 sequences, around a quarter detected once. The sample comprised glioma tissue, nonneoplastic brain tissue, or PBMCs (not recorded which). These receptor sequences come from a human donor with low-grade glioma or glioblastoma, undergoing nonglioma brain surgery, or in good health (not recorded which).

Of note for this clonotype: One junction end does not reproduce the germline sequence, and a read error may be involved. The V gene is TRBV6-8, the J gene TRBJ1-3, with 8 bases lining up with TRBD1. The CDR3 runs 14 residues. Germline-derived CDR1 and CDR2 are MNHGY and SAAAGT. This chain's CDR3 is CSSAGGQRGNTIYF. Here the CDR3 DNA reads TGTTCCAGTGCAGGGGGCCAGAGAGGAAACACCATATATTTT.

The CDR3 region is CASSQSPTYEQYF. The CDR3 DNA is TGTGCCAGCAGCCAGAGCCCCACCTACGAGCAGTACTTC. This chain uses TRBV14 with TRBJ2-7; no definite D call. V lost 3 bases and J lost 2, with 8 bases in between. The length of the CDR3 is 13 residues. Germline CDR1 reads SGHDN; CDR2 reads FVKESK.

This clonotype was seen at least ten times. J is TRBJ2-1 and V is TRBV6-5; no reliable D call. CDR3 length: 13 amino acids. Trimming took 0 bases from V and 6 from J, leaving 6 bases between them. Germline V gene data show CDR1 as MNHEY and CDR2 as SVGAGI. The CDR3 spells CASSYSRVNEQFF. In nucleotides, the CDR3 is TGTGCCAGCAGTTACTCGCGCGTCAATGAGCAGTTCTTC.

A single count supports this clonotype. The chain employs TRBV18 and TRBJ1-5; 9 nucleotides line up with TRBD1. The CDR3 spans 17 residues. Germline V lookup: CDR1 KGHSH, CDR2 LQKENI. V lost 5 bases to trimming and J lost 5 bases; unmatched junction nucleotides: 13. The CDR3 DNA reads TGTGCCAGCTCATCGGGACAGGGAGTGGCCCTATATCAGCCCCAGCATTTT. Protein: CASSSGQGVALYQPQHF.

This clonotype is classed as medium-sized. The CDR3 DNA follows: TGCAGTGCTAGAGACTCTGTAGAAGCGGGGGCCTACAATGAGCAGTTCTTC. Translated, it gives CSARDSVEAGAYNEQFF. This rearrangement joins TRBV20-1 to TRBJ2-1, with TRBD2 identical over 8 bases. This CDR3 is 17 amino acids long. Germline V gene sequence: CDR1 DFQATT, CDR2 SNEGSKA (reference sequence). With V trimmed by 0 bases and J by 2 bases, 9 bases remained unmatched.

A few counts support this clonotype. The chain is built from TRBV10-3 and TRBJ1-4; 9 nucleotides line up with TRBD1. Trimming at V came to 3 bases and at J to 2 bases, leaving 10 bases not matched to a gene. Germline CDR1 and CDR2: ENHRY and SYGVKD. There are 18 residues in the CDR3. This CDR3 reads CAISEGQGIGSTNEKLFF. CDR3 nucleotides: TGTGCCATCAGTGAAGGACAGGGGATTGGTTCCACTAATGAAAAACTGTTTTTT.

In this sample, this clonotype turned up many times. The chain uses TRBV20-1 and TRBJ1-3; D possibly corresponds to TRBD1 (5 bases). V was cut by 6 bases and J by 0 bases, with 15 bases left in between. Germline loops: CDR1 DFQATT, CDR2 SNEGSKA (reference sequence). CDR3 length: 15 amino acids. The CDR3 DNA is TGCAGTGCCGGACAACCGGGCTTCTCTGGAAACACCATATATTTT. It codes for CSAGQPGFSGNTIYF.

About this clonotype itself: A much bigger clone sits one base away, suggesting this may be a read error. This sequence joins TRBV7-2 and TRBJ1-1; a possible D gene is TRBD1 (6 bases). This CDR3 has 17 amino acids. CDR1 and CDR2 (germline): SGHTA, FQGNSA. The CDR3 DNA follows: TGTGCCAGCAGCGGCACACTCCTCTCTGGCAGGGGTGGTGAATCTTTCTTT. It specifies CASSGTLLSGRGGESFF.

Many counts were recorded for this clonotype. This rearrangement joins TRBV7-9 to TRBJ2-3, with 8 bases aligning to TRBD2. Per germline, CDR1 SEHNR and CDR2 FQNEAQ (reference sequence). The CDR3 extends over 15 amino acids. Trimming removed 5 bases from V and 4 bases from J; junction bases left unmatched: 8. This CDR3 reads CASSPERERADTQYF. CDR3 DNA: TGTGCCAGCAGCCCCGAGCGGGAGAGGGCAGATACGCAGTATTTT.

This clonotype was counted many times. This chain connects TRBV4-2 to TRBJ1-6; unclear D gene. This CDR3 spans 16 amino acids. Per germline, CDR1 LGHNA and CDR2 YNFKEQ. V dropped 5 bases and J dropped 0 bases, with 11 bases sitting between them. Here the CDR3 DNA reads TGTGCCAGCAGCGATAAGGGTAGCTCCTATAATTCACCCCTCCACTTT. Translating gives CASSDKGSSYNSPLHF.

This clonotype has just a few counts. V and J are TRBV18 and TRBJ1-5; no firm D call. V lost 2 bases and J lost 4, with 6 bases in between. The CDR3 has 13 amino acids. CDR1 KGHSH and CDR2 LQKENI come from the germline V gene. The CDR3 loop is CASSPTENQPQHF. DNA for the CDR3: TGTGCCAGCTCACCAACTGAGAATCAGCCCCAGCATTTT.

Ten or more counts support this clonotype. This may stem from a read error, because a much larger clone lies one nucleotide away. This sequence joins TRBV6-1 and TRBJ1-1, with 8 nucleotides matching TRBD1. The germline CDR1 and CDR2 sequences are MNHNS and SASEGT. J lost 5 bases, V lost 7 bases, and 9 bases had no gene match. This CDR3 comprises 14 residues. Here the CDR3 reads CASTKARGLTEAFF. CDR3 in DNA: TGTGCCAGCACTAAAGCCAGGGGGCTAACTGAAGCTTTCTTT.